Shown below are 13 T cell receptor beta chains from a single sample sequenced in a study of cytomegalovirus exposure and HLA in healthy donors. Profiled with immunoSEQ multiplex PCR; TCRdb holds only in-frame clones, not every one. The repertoire holds 98,000 or so clones, with around 85% as singletons. Material for sequencing was PBMCs. These receptors originate from a woman aged 18 to 35 in good health and CMV-seronegative.

This rearrangement joins TRBV6-6 to TRBJ2-3; D is perhaps TRBD2 (6 bases). The CDR3 has 16 residues. Trimming left V 6 bases short and J 2 bases short, with 18 bases between. From germline, CDR1 is MNHNY and CDR2 SVGAGI (reference sequence). In DNA form, the CDR3 reads TGTGCCAGCAGCCGCCCCCGTGCGGGGATCACAGATACGCAGTATTTT. Encoded protein: CASSRPRAGITDTQYF.

This chain links TRBV13 with TRBJ2-2; 7 bases map to TRBD2. J was trimmed by 4 bases and V by 3 bases; bases with no gene match: 11. Germline CDR1 is PRHDT and CDR2 is FYEKMQ (reference sequence). The CDR3 has 17 amino acids. The CDR3 DNA reads TGTGCCAGCAGCTTGGGGGACTACACCAGAACCACCGGGGAGCTGTTTTTT. It encodes CASSLGDYTRTTGELFF.

The chain joins TRBV2 to TRBJ1-1; 10 bases are shared with TRBD1. Germline loops: CDR1 SNHLY, CDR2 FYNNEI. V lost 6 bases, J lost 3 bases, and 7 bases stayed unmatched. CDR3 size: 15 residues. CDR3 in DNA: TGTGCCAGCAGAATCGCGACAGGGGGCTACACTGAAGCTTTCTTT. Amino acids: CASRIATGGYTEAFF. The entire variable domain, with the rest obtained from reference TRBV2 and TRBJ1-1, is as follows: EPEVTQTPSHQVTQMGQEVILRCVPISNHLYFYWYRQILGQKVEFLVSFYNNEISEKSEIFDDQFSVERPDGSNFTLKIRSTKLEDSAMYFCASRIATGGYTEAFFGQGTRLTVV.

The sample holds a few counts of this clone. Other DNA sequences from this sample encode an identical CDR3 as well. The V gene is TRBV5-1, the J gene TRBJ2-1, with TRBD2 as a possible D gene (7 bases). Germline V gene sequence: CDR1 SGHRS, CDR2 YFSETQ. CDR3 length equals 15 residues. Trimming removed 3 bases from V and 5 bases from J, with 15 bases in between. CDR3 sequence (DNA): TGCGCCAGCAGCTCGGGCGGGGGCCGCGACAATGAGCAGTTCTTC. Translation: CASSSGGGRDNEQFF.

The chain joins TRBV6-4 to TRBJ1-2; D uncertain. This CDR3 is 13 amino acids long. Looked up from germline, CDR1 is MRHNA and CDR2 is SNTAGT. Deletions cut 0 bases from V and 7 bases from J, with 9 bases between. CDR3 bases: TGTGCCAGCAGTGACTCGGAGGGCTTTGGCTACACCTTC. Protein sequence: CASSDSEGFGYTF.

V usage is TRBV6-5 and J usage is TRBJ1-6; D uncertain. Germline loops: CDR1 MNHEY, CDR2 SVGAGI. V lost 10 bases and J lost 7, with 14 bases in between. CDR3 size: 13 residues. The CDR3 DNA reads TGTGCCACCGTTGTACAGTTAAATTCACCCCTCCACTTT. Amino acids: CATVVQLNSPLHF.

V and J are TRBV7-7 and TRBJ1-5; the D is unclear. The V and J ends lost 1 base and 0 bases respectively, with 16 bases between them. There are 18 residues in the CDR3. The germline CDR1 and CDR2 sequences are SSHAT and FNYEAQ (reference sequence). DNA for the CDR3: TGTGCCAGCAGCTTAGATTGCGGATCAATCCTTAGCAATCAGCCCCAGCATTTT. This gives the protein CASSLDCGSILSNQPQHF.

The rearrangement joins TRBV7-8 to TRBJ1-4, with a tentative D call TRBD1 (6 bases). CDR3 length equals 16 residues. The germline V gene encodes CDR1 SGHVS and CDR2 FQNEAQ. Trimming took 0 bases from V and 8 from J, leaving 16 bases between them. In nucleotides, the CDR3 is TGTGCCAGCAGCTTAGCAGAAGGGGGTAATTGGGAAAAACTGTTTTTT. Its translation is CASSLAEGGNWEKLFF.

The gene calls are TRBV4-2 and TRBJ2-7, with D possibly matching TRBD1 (6 bases). This CDR3 contains 14 residues. The germline V and J ends were trimmed by 1 base and 2 bases, with 9 bases remaining between them. CDR1 is LGHNA, CDR2 YNFKEQ, per germline. The DNA of the CDR3 is TGTGCCAGCAGCCAAGTCGAGGGGGCCTACGAGCAGTACTTC. As protein: CASSQVEGAYEQYF.

The genes are TRBV7-3 and TRBJ2-3; D possibly corresponds to TRBD1 (6 bases). Germline V gives CDR1 SGHTA, CDR2 FQGTGA. This CDR3 contains 15 residues. V was pared by 2 bases and J by 1 base, with 10 bases between. The CDR3, as DNA: TGTGCCAGCAGCTTATGGAAGGGGGGCACAGATACGCAGTATTTT. The encoded protein is CASSLWKGGTDTQYF.

About this clone itself: The same CDR3 also results from other DNA sequences found in this sample. This rearrangement joins TRBV18 to TRBJ2-7; D perhaps matches TRBD1 (5 bases). Germline V gives CDR1 KGHSH, CDR2 LQKENI. This CDR3 region has 14 residues. V lost 0 bases, J lost 2 bases, and 8 bases lay in between. This CDR3 reads CASSPPDRPYEQYF. CDR3 in DNA: TGTGCCAGCTCACCACCCGACAGACCCTACGAGCAGTACTTC.

The V and J genes are TRBV11-2 and TRBJ1-1; D unresolved. V lost 1 base and J 6 bases, leaving 12 bases between the germline ends. Germline CDR1 and CDR2: SGHAT and FQNNGV. This CDR3 region has 14 residues. The CDR3 protein is CASSLGSREAEAFF. CDR3 DNA sequence: TGTGCCAGCAGCTTAGGCAGCCGAGAGGCTGAAGCTTTCTTT. Using reference TRBV11-2 and TRBJ1-1 for the parts outside the CDR3, the full variable domain is EAGVAQSPRYKIIEKRQSVAFWCNPISGHATLYWYQQILGQGPKLLIQFQNNGVVDDSQLPKDRFSAERLKGVDSTLKIQPAKLEDSAVYLCASSLGSREAEAFFGQGTRLTVV.

This sequence joins TRBV13 and TRBJ2-7; D unclear. Trimming stripped 0 bases from V and 7 bases from J, with 7 bases between. This CDR3 comprises 12 residues. From germline, CDR1 is PRHDT and CDR2 FYEKMQ (reference sequence). This chain's CDR3 is CASSLGNGEQYF. The CDR3 DNA sequence: TGTGCCAGCAGCTTAGGAAACGGTGAGCAGTACTTC.